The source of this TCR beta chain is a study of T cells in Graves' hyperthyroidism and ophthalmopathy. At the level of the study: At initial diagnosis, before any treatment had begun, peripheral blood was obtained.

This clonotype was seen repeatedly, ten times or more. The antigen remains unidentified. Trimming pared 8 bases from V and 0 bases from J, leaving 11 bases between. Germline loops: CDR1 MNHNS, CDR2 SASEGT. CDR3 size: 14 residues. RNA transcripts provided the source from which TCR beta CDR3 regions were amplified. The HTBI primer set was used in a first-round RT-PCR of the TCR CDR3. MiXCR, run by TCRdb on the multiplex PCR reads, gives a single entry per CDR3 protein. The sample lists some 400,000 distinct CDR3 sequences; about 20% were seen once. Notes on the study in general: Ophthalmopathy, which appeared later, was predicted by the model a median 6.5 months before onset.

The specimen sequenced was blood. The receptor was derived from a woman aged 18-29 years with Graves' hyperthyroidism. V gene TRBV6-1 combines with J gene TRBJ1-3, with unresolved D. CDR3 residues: CASVRRSSGNTIYF. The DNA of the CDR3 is TGTGCCAGCGTAAGGAGGAGCTCTGGAAACACCATATATTTT.